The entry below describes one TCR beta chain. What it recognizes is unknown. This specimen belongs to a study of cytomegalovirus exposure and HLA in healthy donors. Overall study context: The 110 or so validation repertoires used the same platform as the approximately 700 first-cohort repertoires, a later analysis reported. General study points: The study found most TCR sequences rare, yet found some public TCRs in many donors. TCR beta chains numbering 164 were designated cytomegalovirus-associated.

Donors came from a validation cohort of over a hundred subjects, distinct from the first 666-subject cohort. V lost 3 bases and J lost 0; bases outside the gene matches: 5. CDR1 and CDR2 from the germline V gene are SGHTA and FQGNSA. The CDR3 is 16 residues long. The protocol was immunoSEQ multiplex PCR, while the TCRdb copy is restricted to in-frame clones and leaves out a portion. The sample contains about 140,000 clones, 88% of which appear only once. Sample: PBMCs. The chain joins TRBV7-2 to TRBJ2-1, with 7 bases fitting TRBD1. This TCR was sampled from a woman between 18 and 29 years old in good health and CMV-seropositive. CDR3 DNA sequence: TGTGCCAGCAGCTTGGGACAGCTGATCTCCTACAATGAGCAGTTCTTC. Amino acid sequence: CASSLGQLISYNEQFF.